These 2 T cell receptor beta chains share one sample of origin, sequenced in a study of T cell responses to AZD1222 COVID-19 vaccine. Sequencing was performed with immunoSEQ multiplex PCR; in TCRdb, only in-frame clones are kept and a portion is missing. This sample has 75,000 to 100,000 clones, with roughly 88% found just once. Sequencing was performed on peripheral blood, taken on day 0 of AZD1222 vaccination. The receptors originated from an adult in good health.

Turning to this clone: One junction end disagrees with the germline gene, perhaps due to a read error. This chain uses TRBV7-7 with TRBJ2-2; TRBD2 matches at 11 bases. Germline CDR1 reads SSHAT; CDR2 reads FNYEAQ (reference sequence). This CDR3 is 16 amino acids long. The DNA of the CDR3 is TGTGCTAGCAGCGTACTAGCGGGAGTGAACACCGGGGAGCTGTTTTTT. Encoded protein: CASSVLAGVNTGELFF. Complete variable domain (other parts from reference TRBV7-7 and TRBJ2-2): GAGVSQSPRYKVTKRGQDVTLRCDPISSHATLYWYQQALGQGPEFLTYFNYEAQPDKSGLPSDRFSAERPEGSISTLTIQRTEQRDSAMYRCASSVLAGVNTGELFFGEGSRLTVL.

The V and J genes are TRBV7-2 and TRBJ1-6; 12 bases are a match to TRBD1. V lost 6 bases and J lost 10; bases outside the gene matches: 10. The CDR3 covers 16 residues. Germline CDR1 and CDR2: SGHTA and FQGNSA. In DNA form, the CDR3 reads TGTGCCAGCAGACGAGGCGGGACAGGGGGCGACTCACCCCTCCACTTT. This encodes CASRRGGTGGDSPLHF.